One sample yielded the 8 T cell receptor beta chains listed below, sequenced in a study of blood T cell repertoires in COVID-19. Repertoires were generated with immunoSEQ multiplex PCR, while TCRdb's copy carries only in-frame clones and drops some. The table includes 80,000 or so clones, approximately 86% detected once. Material: peripheral blood. The receptors stem from a human donor in a cohort sampled during active COVID-19.

The chain links TRBV7-2 to TRBJ2-7; 9 bases map to TRBD2. CDR3 length: 15 residues. Germline V gene lookup returns CDR1 SGHTA and CDR2 FQGNSA. The trim removed 2 bases at V and 2 bases at J, leaving 4 bases unmatched. The CDR3 loop is CASSLWPSGTYEQYF. In DNA form, the CDR3 reads TGTGCCAGCAGCTTATGGCCTAGCGGGACCTACGAGCAGTACTTC.

The V call is TRBV28, the J call TRBJ1-4; D gene uncertain. Per the germline V gene, CDR1 is MDHEN and CDR2 is SYDVKM. The CDR3 has 17 amino acids. V was cut by 3 bases and J by 0 bases, with 14 bases left in between. This CDR3 is CASSFTAGYATNEKLFF. The CDR3 DNA is TGTGCCAGCAGTTTTACGGCGGGGTACGCAACTAATGAAAAACTGTTTTTT.

The chain employs TRBV7-3 and TRBJ1-2, with TRBD1 as a possible D gene (6 bases). CDR3 length: 14 amino acids. Germline CDR1 and CDR2: SGHTA and FQGTGA. With 4 bases removed from V and 3 bases from J, the gap between germline ends came to 12 bases. In DNA, the CDR3 is TGTGCCAGCAGCTCGACAGGAGCAGACTATGGCTACACCTTC. Residues: CASSSTGADYGYTF.

This chain links TRBV4-1 with TRBJ1-5; D is perhaps TRBD1 (5 bases). V was cut by 0 bases and J by 5 bases, with 20 bases left in between. Looked up from germline, CDR1 is MGHRA and CDR2 is YSYEKL. The CDR3 extends over 18 amino acids. Here the CDR3 reads CASSQEGSRAGKYQPQHF. The CDR3 bases are TGCGCCAGCAGCCAAGAAGGGTCCAGGGCAGGGAAATATCAGCCCCAGCATTTT.

This chain uses TRBV10-3 with TRBJ2-7; a possible D gene is TRBD1 (6 bases). V was shortened by 6 bases and J by 2 bases, with 11 bases between the two germline ends. The CDR3 length is 13 residues. Germline assignment: CDR1 ENHRY and CDR2 SYGVKD. CDR3 sequence: CAISNREPYEQYF. CDR3 in DNA: TGTGCCATCAGCAACAGGGAGCCCTACGAGCAGTACTTC.

There are a few counts of this clone. V usage is TRBV4-1 and J usage is TRBJ2-4; perhaps TRBD2 as D (5 bases). V was trimmed by 7 bases and J by 4 bases, leaving 17 bases between them. Germline V gene sequence: CDR1 MGHRA, CDR2 YSYEKL. The CDR3 is 15 amino acids. The CDR3 DNA reads TGCGCCAGCACTGAAACTCTGGGGAGAAAAAACATTCAGTACTTC. Translation gives CASTETLGRKNIQYF.

The gene calls are TRBV24-1 and TRBJ2-1, with 7 positions matching TRBD1. The junction had 7 bases not matched to a gene; V was cut back by 3 bases and J by 0 bases. Germline values: CDR1 KGHDR, CDR2 SFDVKD. CDR3 size: 17 residues. As DNA, the CDR3 is TGTGCCACCAGTGATAAGGGGGCCAGGAGCTCCTACAATGAGCAGTTCTTC. It encodes CATSDKGARSSYNEQFF.

J is TRBJ1-1 and V is TRBV2; 7 positions match TRBD1. The CDR3 sequence is 13 residues long. Germline CDR1 is SNHLY and CDR2 is FYNNEI. The V gene end was trimmed by 6 bases and the J gene end by 4 bases; junction bases not matched to a gene: 5. CDR3 DNA: TGTGCCAGCAGCCGGGACAGTCCCACTGAAGCTTTCTTT. Translated, it gives CASSRDSPTEAFF.